The T cell receptor (beta chain) described here comes from a study of T cell responses to AZD1222 COVID-19 vaccine. Across the study: Both about-4-week and about-12-week second-dose recipients were combined. Broader study findings: Seropositivity was recorded at baseline in only a handful of AZD1222 recipients. Among vaccine-associated CD4 TCRs, coverage spanned spike, with dominance at 160-218 and 743-854. Mostly white British, mostly female donors; authors suggested clonal diversity may be underestimated.

The germline gives CDR1 MNHEY, CDR2 SVGAGI. Trimming removed 7 bases from V and 1 base from J, with 14 bases in between. The CDR3 covers 14 residues. Assay: immunoSEQ multiplex PCR; the TCRdb copy retains only in-frame clones and omits some. The repertoire consists of 60,000 to 75,000 clones, with around 90% occurring once and the leading ten covering around 5.2%. Concerning this clone: The antigen is not known.

This receptor was obtained from an adult in good health. Sequencing was performed on peripheral blood, taken on day 0 of AZD1222 vaccination. The chain uses TRBV6-5 and TRBJ2-7; weak D call: TRBD1 (6 bases). This chain's CDR3 is CASKGTLGSYEQYF. CDR3 sequence (DNA): TGTGCCAGCAAAGGGACATTAGGGTCCTACGAGCAGTACTTC.